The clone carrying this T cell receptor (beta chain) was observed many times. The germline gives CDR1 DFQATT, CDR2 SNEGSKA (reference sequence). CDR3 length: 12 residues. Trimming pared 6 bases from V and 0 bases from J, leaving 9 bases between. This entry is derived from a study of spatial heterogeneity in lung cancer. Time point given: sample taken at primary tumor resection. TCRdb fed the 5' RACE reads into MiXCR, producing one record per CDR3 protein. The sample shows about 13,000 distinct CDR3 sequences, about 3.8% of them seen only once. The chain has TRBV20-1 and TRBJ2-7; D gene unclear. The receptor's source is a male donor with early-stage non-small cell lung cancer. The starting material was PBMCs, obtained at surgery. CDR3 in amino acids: CSASSRSYEQYF. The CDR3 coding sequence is TGCAGTGCCTCCAGCCGCTCCTACGAGCAGTACTTC.